These 5 T cell receptor beta chains share one sample of origin, sequenced in a study of T cells after yellow fever vaccination. MiXCR was run by TCRdb on the 5' RACE reads, yielding one entry per CDR3 protein. The sample shows more than 45,000 distinct CDR3 sequences, approximately 6% of them seen only once. The source material was PBMCs, either bulk or a sorted T-cell subset (CD4+, CD8+, memory, or dextramer-sorted; not recorded which), sampled on the day of the yellow fever booster vaccination. These receptors all stem from a man aged 18 to 30 who received the YFV17D yellow fever vaccine.

In this sample, this clonotype turned up many times. The chain combines TRBV6-5 with TRBJ2-3; D call uncertain. Trimming shortened V by 2 bases and J by 6 bases, and 15 bases separated the two germline ends. Germline-derived CDR1 and CDR2 are MNHEY and SVGAGI. The CDR3 totals 15 residues. In DNA form, the CDR3 reads TGTGCCAGCAGTTACGGTACATCCAGTTCTGATACGCAGTATTTT. Translated: CASSYGTSSSDTQYF.

There are many counts of this clonotype. CDR3 sequence reads: CASSGGLAGPSQETQYF. For the CDR3, the DNA is TGCGCCAGCAGCGGGGGACTAGCGGGGCCATCGCAAGAGACCCAGTACTTC. This sequence joins TRBV5-1 and TRBJ2-5; 13 bases agree with TRBD2. Trimming cost V 4 bases and J 2 bases; bases outside gene matches: 8. There are 17 residues in the CDR3. Germline CDR1 and CDR2: SGHRS and YFSETQ.

This clonotype has a count of ten or more. The gene calls are TRBV7-2 and TRBJ1-5; TRBD1 might be the D (6 bases). CDR1 and CDR2 (germline): SGHTA, FQGNSA. Trimming removed 5 bases from V and 5 bases from J, with 16 bases in between. The CDR3 totals 15 residues. This chain's CDR3 is CASSKWGAGDQPQHF. CDR3 in DNA: TGTGCCAGCAGCAAATGGGGGGCGGGGGATCAGCCCCAGCATTTT.

This clonotype was observed at least ten times. This chain links TRBV24-1 with TRBJ1-1; the D is unclear. Germline V gives CDR1 KGHDR, CDR2 SFDVKD. This CDR3 has 12 residues. Trimming took off 6 bases at V and 1 base at J, with 5 bases between the two ends. As DNA, the CDR3 is TGTGCCACCAGTCCTGGGAACACTGAAGCTTTCTTT. It is translated as CATSPGNTEAFF.

The V gene is TRBV4-3, the J gene TRBJ1-1, with D possibly TRBD1 on 5 matching bases. Germline lookup yields CDR1 LGHNA and CDR2 YSLEER. The CDR3 is 16 residues long. Trimming left V 1 base short and J 3 bases short, with 15 bases between. CDR3: CASSQAGRGSDTEAFF. CDR3 bases: TGCGCCAGCAGCCAAGCGGGGCGGGGGTCGGACACTGAAGCTTTCTTT.